This T cell receptor (beta chain) was obtained from a study of Tregs in tolerant kidney transplant recipients. Thawed PBMCs were FACS-sorted into unstimulated CD4+CD25+CD127- regulatory T cells, CD4+CD25- non-regulatory cells, CD4 and CD8 cells. Turning to this clone: Its antigen is undetermined.

Generated by immunoSEQ multiplex PCR, the TCRdb table keeps only in-frame clones and is missing some. The top ten clones hold approximately 0.56% of a sample with about 77,000 clones, 98% of them seen once. Notes on the study in general: For some patients, primers changed over time, blocking nucleotide-level comparison.

The sequencing here drew on CD4+ T cells from blood, taken before the transplant. The sequence derives from a human donor who received a combined kidney and bone marrow transplant.

The CDR3 DNA is TGTGCCAGCAGTTTCCGAGGGCGGGTCGGTACCAAAAACATTCAGTACTTC. It specifies CASSFRGRVGTKNIQYF. The chain uses TRBV28 and TRBJ2-4, with a tentative D call TRBD2 (5 bases). The V gene's germline CDR1 is MDHEN and CDR2 SYDVKM. V was cut by 3 bases and J by 2 bases, with 17 bases left in between. The CDR3 covers 17 residues. The variable domain in full, completed from reference TRBV28 and TRBJ2-4, reads DVKVTQSSRYLVKRTGEKVFLECVQDMDHENMFWYRQDPGLGLRLIYFSYDVKMKEKGDIPEGYSVSREKKERFSLILESASTNQTSMYLCASSFRGRVGTKNIQYFGAGTRLSVL.